Given below is one T cell receptor beta chain in context. The source of the sample is a study of T cell changes during pregnancy in multiple sclerosis. Sequenced by immunoSEQ multiplex PCR; TCRdb stores in-frame clones only, minus some. The sample has over 70,000 clones; 92% are singletons. This receptor was taken from a female donor in good health, enrolled as a control in a pregnancy study. The sequenced sample was peripheral blood, obtained in the third trimester of pregnancy.

CDR3 coding DNA: TGTGCCAGCAGCCCGTACGGGGGGGGCGAGGGCTATGGCTACACCTTC. Its protein is CASSPYGGGEGYGYTF. The chain links TRBV9 to TRBJ1-2; D perhaps matches TRBD1 (6 bases). V lost 4 bases and J lost 4, with 20 bases in between. The germline V gene has CDR1 SGDLS and CDR2 YYNGEE. The CDR3 extends over 16 amino acids.